The text below deals with one T cell receptor (beta chain). It lacks a known antigen. Base quality data are lacking; no much larger clone is found one base away. This specimen belongs to a study of cytomegalovirus exposure and HLA in healthy donors (dated by TCRdb to 2017 to 2019). As for the study more broadly: An earlier analysis of approximately 640 of the donors reported about 290 Gb of sequence data and about 100 million unique TCR beta sequences from 150 million to 200 million T cells. The aim of the study was to test whether cataloging public T cell receptors could identify signatures of past pathogen exposure. To study patterns of TCR occurrence, a later analysis re-analyzed previously published TCR beta repertoires from 600 to 750 donors and added high-resolution HLA genotyping. A later genetic analysis took genome-wide SNP genotypes for about three fifths of the 666 donors and used that subset as a discovery cohort. About 5 DR-DQ haplotypes were handled as single units for association and clustering, since linkage in the cohort was strong. To decide whether each TCR beta V gene segment behaved as functional or pseudogenic, an earlier analysis of nearly 600 of the donors relied on high-throughput TCR beta sequencing. The study profiled the T cell repertoires of hundreds of subjects by immunosequencing and related them to cytomegalovirus serostatus. HLA typing included class I and class II loci at four-digit resolution. Alongside the repertoire data, information on donor age, sex, ethnicity and CMV serostatus was compiled. Typing coverage varied by locus: 629-630 donors for A, B, C, DRB1 and DQB1; roughly 500 for DQA1; more than 600 for DPA1; more than 450 for DPB1. In addition to the first cohort of roughly 670 subjects, a separate validation cohort of approximately 120 different subjects was used. Among the approximately 420 genotyped donors, under 90% belonged to the genetic ancestry cluster associated with self-reported Caucasian donors. Across under 500 genotyped donors of the cohort, an average of roughly 250,000 unique TCR beta nucleotide sequences per donor were sequenced, and roughly 20% of those sequences were non-productive. To predict cytomegalovirus infection status, the study brought together high-throughput TCR immunosequencing, statistical association of individual TCRs with disease status, and machine learning. Every repertoire in the discovery cohort had been generated on one and the same sequencing platform. Around 330 gigabases of sequencing data and approximately 91 million unique TCR sequences made up an early release that covered about 640 HLA-typed donors. Rather than using new phenotypic data, the later analysis identified candidate immune exposures from TCR beta sequences and from how often those sequences occurred across donors. What the study reported, not specific to this receptor: A later genetic analysis reported fewer N-insertions in productive TCRs among donors in an Asian-associated ancestry cluster than the approximately 670-donor mean. The cohort was sequenced for TCR beta chains only, and without alpha or paired-chain data the features that could be detected were limited. A cluster of highly shared sequence variants was judged likely to be a technical artifact of the sequencing pipeline. According to a later analysis, TCR association rates differed among HLA loci, with DRB1 alleles showing the most associated TCRs and HLA-C alleles showing the fewest. Cytomegalovirus status was reported to be diagnosed by the classifier with high specificity and sensitivity in both the original and validation cohorts. At a false discovery rate of 0.05, a later analysis linked 15,000 to 20,000 TCR beta sequences to specific HLA alleles. The study gave a list of roughly 150 TCR beta chains associated with cytomegalovirus. When HLA alleles, especially DR and DQ, strongly co-occurred, TCR associations were difficult to assign to individual alleles. The earlier analysis of about 600 of the donors excluded some 16 rarely observed V segments, including chromosome 9 orphons, because counts were too low. Broadly in line with IMGT annotations, most TCR beta V segments showed up in productive rearrangements about 90% or about 30% of the time in an earlier analysis of several hundred of the donors. While some public TCRs were present in many individuals, most TCR sequences turned up only very rarely across donors. For the cohort, immune exposure information was limited to CMV serostatus. According to a later analysis, most CMV-associated TCR beta chains appeared to be HLA-restricted, and the HLA associations seemed to be driven largely by CMV exposure. In vitro tests confirmed that a few of the cytomegalovirus-associated TCR beta chains recognize cytomegalovirus antigens. Roughly uniform sequencing depth across donors was assumed in presence/absence analyses, although this assumption may not hold. Because the 87-base-pair reads could not distinguish some IMGT-functional V segments, including TRBV6-2 and TRBV6-3, those segments were excluded. Correlated functional status among segregating V segments might be attributable to linkage disequilibrium, but an unknown experimental factor could not be ruled out. Because HLA typing was missing for some donors at each locus, association tests included only the typed subset. A further reported finding was that TCR beta sequences accurately predicted the HLA-A and HLA-B alleles for most subjects in the first cohort. Compared with equally common non-associated chains, HLA-associated TCR beta chains in a later analysis were more clonally expanded and had lower generation probabilities. V-gene and J-gene trimming of TCR beta chains was associated with a missense DCLRE1C variant in a later genetic analysis, and the association was replicated in an independent cohort. According to a later analysis, parvovirus B19, influenza, CMV and Epstein-Barr virus appeared linked to several top co-occurrence clusters. According to the authors, the approach could potentially be generalized to other disease states and immunological phenotypes.

The cohort was made up of about 610 healthy bone marrow donors. Cohort members were all nominally healthy when sampled, although unrecorded immune exposures were likely present. The donor was CMV seropositive and belonged to the group of about 290 seropositive cohort members. A peripheral blood sample was collected from each donor, and TCR beta sequencing was performed on peripheral blood mononuclear cells. The Qiagen DNeasy Blood Extraction Kit was used to extract genomic DNA from the blood cell samples. Measured from the cysteine to the phenylalanine, the CDR3 is 15 residues long. The sequence is cut down to CDR3 DNA, 45 bases in frame from base 1. V loses 2 bases at its end and J loses 5 bases; junction bases beyond the gene matches: 10. CDR1 and CDR2 (SQVTM, ANQGSEA) derive from the germline V gene. The method was the immunoSEQ multiplex PCR assay. A mixture of 60 forward primers for TCR Vbeta segments and 13 reverse primers for TCR Jbeta segments was used in the multiplex PCR. The CDR3 region of rearranged TCR beta genes was amplified from genomic DNA by a multiplex PCR assay. On the Illumina HiSeq System, the amplified TCR beta libraries were sequenced as 87-base-pair reads. As for how the authors treated the data: A later analysis tallied 75 million to 95 million unique TCR beta chains across the approximately 670 repertoires, and some 12 million of those chains were shared by two or more donors. Raw reads were error-corrected and collapsed into unique sequences by a nearest-neighbor algorithm in which closely related sequences were merged to remove PCR and sequencing errors. To assign V, D and J gene segments, CDR3 sequences were aligned to IMGT reference sequences. For a sequence to be retained, a match of at least six nucleotides to both a V gene segment and a J gene segment was required. A rearrangement counted as productive if the CDR3 had no stop codons and remained in frame with V and J, and every other rearrangement counted as non-productive. Following IMGT convention, CDR3 was defined as the stretch from the second conserved V-encoded cysteine to the conserved J-encoded phenylalanine. The earlier analysis of about 640 of the donors excluded any sequence lacking an unambiguous match to a single V gene segment. In an earlier analysis of about 590 of the donors, a V segment was called functional when productive rearrangements were above 56.7%, and segregating when the standard deviation between donors exceeded 5%. A statistical classification framework was built to diagnose cytomegalovirus status from the catalog of TCR beta chain sequences. V and J gene assignment, in a later analysis, came from comparing TCR nucleotide sequences with IMGT/GENE-DB human TR gene sequences. The TCRdist pipeline was used in a later analysis to assign CDR3 sequences and most-parsimonious VDJ recombination scenarios. In a later analysis, every TCR beta chain was defined by the combination of its CDR3 amino acid sequence and its V-gene family, and reads without a unique V-gene family were dropped. To address suspected cross-contamination and a sequencing artifact, a later analysis removed approximately 600 highly shared, low-generation-probability nucleotide sequences. A later analysis calculated a clonal expansion index for each public chain from normalized within-repertoire ranks of inferred template counts. A later analysis computed generation probabilities with a VDJ recombination model fitted to out-of-frame rearrangements, and checked the results against IGoR. A later analysis scored TCR-TCR, TCR-HLA and TCR-CMV co-occurrence with hypergeometric tests, applying a repertoire-size bias correction to TCR pairs. False discovery rates were estimated in a later analysis by permuting HLA or CMV assignments 20 times. In a later analysis, co-occurring TCRs were grouped with DBSCAN, and TCRdist sequence similarity was added when clustering was performed within HLA-allele-positive subsets. For co-occurrence clustering, repertoires with fewer than 30,000 or more than 120,000 public chains were excluded, along with about five repertoires with anomalous nucleotide sharing. In TCRdb, the immuneACCESS table is reduced to in-frame sequences with V and J assigned. These tables do not hold every clone; where another copy was compared, an unresolved V gene accounts for under half, and the others remain unexplained. The V and J calls and clone size come from that table; D and trimming were worked out from the DNA. For this sample there are around 150,000 clones; approximately 79% appear just once. The ten largest account for about 14% of the sample.

The source of this sequence is a man aged 45-65 years in good health and CMV-seropositive. Sequencing used PBMCs. This sequence uses TRBV29-1 and TRBJ2-5; TRBD1 lines up with 8 middle nucleotides. CDR3 reads: CSVESDREVEETQYF. The base sequence is TGCAGCGTTGAATCGGACAGGGAGGTAGAGGAGACCCAGTACTTC.